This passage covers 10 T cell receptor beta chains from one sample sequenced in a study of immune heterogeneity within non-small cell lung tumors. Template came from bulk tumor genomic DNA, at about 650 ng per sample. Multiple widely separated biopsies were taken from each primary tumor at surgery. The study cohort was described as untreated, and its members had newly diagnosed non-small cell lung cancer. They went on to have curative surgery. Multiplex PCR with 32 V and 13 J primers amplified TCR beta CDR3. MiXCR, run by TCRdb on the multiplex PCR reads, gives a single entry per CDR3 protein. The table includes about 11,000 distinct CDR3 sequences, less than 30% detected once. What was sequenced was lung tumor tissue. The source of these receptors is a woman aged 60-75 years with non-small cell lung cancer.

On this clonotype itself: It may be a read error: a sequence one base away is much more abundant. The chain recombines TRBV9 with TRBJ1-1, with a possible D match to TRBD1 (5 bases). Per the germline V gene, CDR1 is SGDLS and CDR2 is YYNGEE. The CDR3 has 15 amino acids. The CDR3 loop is CASSTQEGARTEALF. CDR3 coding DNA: TGTGCCAGCAGTACACAGGAAGGGGCGAGGACTGAAGCTCTCTTT.

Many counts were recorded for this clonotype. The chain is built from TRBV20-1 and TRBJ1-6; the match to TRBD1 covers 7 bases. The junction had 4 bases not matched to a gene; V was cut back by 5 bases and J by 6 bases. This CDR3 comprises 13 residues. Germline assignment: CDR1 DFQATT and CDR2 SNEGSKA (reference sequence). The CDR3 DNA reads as TGCAGTGCTGGAGGGGACAGTAATTCACCCCTCCACTTT. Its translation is CSAGGDSNSPLHF.

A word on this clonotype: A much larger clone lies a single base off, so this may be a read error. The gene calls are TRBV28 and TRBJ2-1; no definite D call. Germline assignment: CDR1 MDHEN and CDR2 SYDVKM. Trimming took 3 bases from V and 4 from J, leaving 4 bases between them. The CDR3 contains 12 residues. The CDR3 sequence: CASSLKYNEQFF. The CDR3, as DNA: TGTGCCAGCAGTTTGAAGTACAATGAGCAGTTCTTC.

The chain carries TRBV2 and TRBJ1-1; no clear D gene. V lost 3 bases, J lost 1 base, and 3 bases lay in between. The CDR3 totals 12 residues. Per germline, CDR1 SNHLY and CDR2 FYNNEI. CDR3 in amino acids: CASSEGNTEAFF. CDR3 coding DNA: TGTGCCAGCAGTGAGGGGAACACTGAAGCTTTCTTT.

This CDR3 is CASSFPGGETQYF. For the CDR3, the DNA is TGTGCCAGCAGTTTCCCAGGGGGAGAGACCCAGTACTTC. The chain couples TRBV28 to TRBJ2-5; 7 positions match TRBD1. This CDR3 contains 13 residues. V trimming: 3 bases; J trimming: 4 bases; junction bases outside the gene matches: 2. CDR1 is MDHEN, CDR2 SYDVKM, per germline.

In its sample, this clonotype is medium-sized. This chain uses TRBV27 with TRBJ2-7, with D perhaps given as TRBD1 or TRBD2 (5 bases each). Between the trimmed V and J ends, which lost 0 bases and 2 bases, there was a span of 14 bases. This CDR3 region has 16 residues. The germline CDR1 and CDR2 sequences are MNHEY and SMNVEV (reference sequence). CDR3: CASSLSGAGVTYEQYF. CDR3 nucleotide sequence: TGTGCCAGCAGTTTATCCGGGGCCGGGGTTACCTACGAGCAGTACTTC.

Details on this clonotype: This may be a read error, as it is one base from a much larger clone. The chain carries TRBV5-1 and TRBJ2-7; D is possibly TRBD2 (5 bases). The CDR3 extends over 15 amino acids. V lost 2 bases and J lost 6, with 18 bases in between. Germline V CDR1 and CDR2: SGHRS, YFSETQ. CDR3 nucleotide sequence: TGCGCCAGCAGCTTTTACGCCGGGAATAGTTTCGAGCAGTACTTC. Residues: CASSFYAGNSFEQYF. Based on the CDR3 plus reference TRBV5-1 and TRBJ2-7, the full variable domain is KAGVTQTPRYLIKTRGQQVTLSCSPISGHRSVSWYQQTPGQGLQFLFEYFSETQRNKGNFPGRFSGRQFSNSRSEMNVSTLELGDSALYLCASSFYAGNSFEQYFGPGTRLTVT.

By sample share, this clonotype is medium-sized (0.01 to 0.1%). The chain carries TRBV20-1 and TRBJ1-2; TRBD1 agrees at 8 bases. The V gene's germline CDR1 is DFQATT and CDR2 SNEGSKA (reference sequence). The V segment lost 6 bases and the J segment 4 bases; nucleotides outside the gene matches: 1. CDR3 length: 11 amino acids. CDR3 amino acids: CSATGAYGYTF. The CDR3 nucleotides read TGCAGTGCGACAGGGGCCTATGGCTACACCTTC.

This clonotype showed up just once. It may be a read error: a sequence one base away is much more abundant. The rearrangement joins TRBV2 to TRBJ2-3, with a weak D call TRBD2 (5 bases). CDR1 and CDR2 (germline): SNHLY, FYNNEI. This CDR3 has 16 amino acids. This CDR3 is CASSRMSNLEGNTEYF. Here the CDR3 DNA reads TGTGCCAGCAGTCGAATGAGTAACCTAGAGGGAAATACGGAGTATTTT.

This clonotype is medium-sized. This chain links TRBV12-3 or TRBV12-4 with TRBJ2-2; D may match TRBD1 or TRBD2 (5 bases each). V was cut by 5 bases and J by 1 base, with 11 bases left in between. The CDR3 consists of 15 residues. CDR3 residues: CASSKGPENTGELFF. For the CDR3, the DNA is TGTGCCAGCAGTAAGGGACCAGAGAACACCGGGGAGCTGTTTTTT.